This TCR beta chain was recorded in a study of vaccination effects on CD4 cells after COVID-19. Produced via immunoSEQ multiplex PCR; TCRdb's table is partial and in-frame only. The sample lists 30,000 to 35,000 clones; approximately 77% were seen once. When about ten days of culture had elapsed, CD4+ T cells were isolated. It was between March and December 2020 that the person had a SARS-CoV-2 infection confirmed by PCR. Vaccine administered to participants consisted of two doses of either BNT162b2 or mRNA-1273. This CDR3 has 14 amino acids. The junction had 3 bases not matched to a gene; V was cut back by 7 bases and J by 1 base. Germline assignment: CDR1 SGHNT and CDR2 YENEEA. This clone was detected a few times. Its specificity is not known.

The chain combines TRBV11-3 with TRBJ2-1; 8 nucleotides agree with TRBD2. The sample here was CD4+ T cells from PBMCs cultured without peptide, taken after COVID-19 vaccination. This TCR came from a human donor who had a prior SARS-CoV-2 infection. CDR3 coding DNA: TGTGCCAGCACGGGAGGGGCTTCCTACAATGAGCAGTTCTTC. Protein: CASTGGASYNEQFF.